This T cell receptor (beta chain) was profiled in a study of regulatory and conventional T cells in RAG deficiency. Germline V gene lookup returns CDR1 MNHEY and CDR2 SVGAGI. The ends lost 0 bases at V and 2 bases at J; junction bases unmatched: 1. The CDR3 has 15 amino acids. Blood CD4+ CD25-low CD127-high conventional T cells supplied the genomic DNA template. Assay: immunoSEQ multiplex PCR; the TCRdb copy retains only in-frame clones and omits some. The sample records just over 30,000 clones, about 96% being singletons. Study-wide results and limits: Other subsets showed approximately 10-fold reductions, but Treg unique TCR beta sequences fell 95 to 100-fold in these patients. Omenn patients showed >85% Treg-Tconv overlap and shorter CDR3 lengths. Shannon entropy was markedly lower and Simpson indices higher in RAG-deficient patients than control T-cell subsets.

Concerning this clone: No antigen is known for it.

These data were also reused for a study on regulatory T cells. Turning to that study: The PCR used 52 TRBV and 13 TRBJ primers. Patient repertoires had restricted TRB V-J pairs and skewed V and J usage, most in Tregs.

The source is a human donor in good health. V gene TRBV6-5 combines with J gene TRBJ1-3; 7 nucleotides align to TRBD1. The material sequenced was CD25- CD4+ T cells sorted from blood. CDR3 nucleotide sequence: TGTGCCAGCAGTTACTCCGGGACAGCTGGAAACACCATATATTTT. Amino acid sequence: CASSYSGTAGNTIYF.